A selection of T cell receptor beta chains follows, all from one sample in a study of CD8 T cells in ankylosing spondylitis. One entry per CDR3 protein, called by TCRdb with MiXCR from the 5' RACE reads. Here the sample spans about 300,000 distinct CDR3 sequences, roughly 20% being singletons. The source material was blood, either unsorted or a sorted T cell fraction (not recorded which). All receptors derive from a female donor with ankylosing spondylitis or in good health (not recorded which). The CDR3 runs from the conserved cysteine through the conserved F or W. A D gene is named only where the DNA matches it firmly. Part of the rows lack a size; the others show once, few, many or a class for expanded clones.

CDR3 protein: CAISDGQSSYEQYF
CDR3 DNA: TGTGCCATCAGTGATGGACAGTCATCCTACGAGCAGTACTTC
J gene: TRBJ2-7
D gene: .
V gene: TRBV10-3
clone size: .

CDR3 protein: CSVRGLNTGELFF
CDR3 DNA: TGCAGTGTACGAGGGTTAAACACCGGGGAGCTGTTTTTT
J gene: TRBJ2-2
D gene: .
V gene: TRBV20-1
clone size: .

CDR3 protein: CASSQPIPGQDSYEQYF
CDR3 DNA: TGTGCCAGCAGCCAACCCATTCCGGGACAGGATTCCTACGAGCAGTACTTC
J gene: TRBJ2-7
D gene: TRBD1
V gene: TRBV4-2
clone size: few

CDR3 protein: CAISARWTSSGRAARTDTQYF
CDR3 DNA: TGTGCCATCAGTGCGCGCTGGACCTCTAGCGGGAGGGCCGCGCGCACAGATACGCAGTATTTT
J gene: TRBJ2-3
D gene: TRBD2
V gene: TRBV10-3
clone size: .

CDR3 protein: CSAGTGATMNTEAFF
CDR3 DNA: TGCAGCGCCGGGACAGGGGCGACGATGAACACTGAAGCTTTCTTT
J gene: TRBJ1-1
D gene: TRBD1
V gene: TRBV29-1
clone size: many

CDR3 protein: CASSGLGESGTDTQYF
CDR3 DNA: TGTGCCAGCAGCGGACTAGGAGAAAGCGGCACAGATACGCAGTATTTT
J gene: TRBJ2-3
D gene: TRBD2
V gene: TRBV12-3/TRBV12-4
clone size: .

CDR3 protein: CSARKAAYNEQFF
CDR3 DNA: TGCAGTGCTAGAAAGGCTGCCTACAATGAGCAGTTCTTC
J gene: TRBJ2-1
D gene: .
V gene: TRBV20-1
clone size: .

CDR3 protein: CASSSSGTQSDTQYF
CDR3 DNA: TGTGCCAGCTCCTCCAGCGGGACGCAGTCAGATACGCAGTATTTT
J gene: TRBJ2-3
D gene: TRBD2
V gene: TRBV7-2
clone size: .

CDR3 protein: CASSLALFGPEEQFF
CDR3 DNA: TGTGCCAGCAGCTTGGCCTTGTTCGGGCCCGAGGAGCAGTTCTTC
J gene: TRBJ2-1
D gene: .
V gene: TRBV5-6
clone size: few

CDR3 protein: CASSIGQSEQFF
CDR3 DNA: TGTGCCAGCAGCATAGGACAGAGTGAGCAGTTCTTC
J gene: TRBJ2-1
D gene: .
V gene: TRBV5-4
clone size: few

CDR3 protein: CASSPQGADQPQHF
CDR3 DNA: TGTGCCAGCAGTCCACAGGGGGCGGATCAGCCCCAGCATTTT
J gene: TRBJ1-5
D gene: TRBD1
V gene: TRBV9
clone size: once

CDR3 protein: CASSQVREGGNEQFF
CDR3 DNA: TGTGCCAGCAGTCAGGTGCGGGAGGGTGGCAATGAGCAGTTCTTC
J gene: TRBJ2-1
D gene: TRBD2
V gene: TRBV4-2
clone size: .

CDR3 protein: CSAPVLAGLNEQFF
CDR3 DNA: TGCAGTGCGCCCGTACTAGCGGGCCTCAATGAGCAGTTCTTC
J gene: TRBJ2-1
D gene: TRBD2
V gene: TRBV20-1
clone size: many

CDR3 protein: CASSPAGTGGRQPQHF
CDR3 DNA: TGTGCCAGCAGTCCAGCTGGGACAGGGGGCCGTCAGCCCCAGCATTTT
J gene: TRBJ1-5
D gene: TRBD1
V gene: TRBV28
clone size: many

CDR3 protein: CASSQTGFGELFF
CDR3 DNA: TGTGCCAGCAGCCAAACAGGGTTCGGGGAGCTGTTTTTT
J gene: TRBJ2-2
D gene: .
V gene: TRBV5-6
clone size: .

CDR3 protein: CAISGSGTSTDTQYF
CDR3 DNA: TGTGCCATCAGTGGTAGCGGTACTAGCACAGATACGCAGTATTTT
J gene: TRBJ2-3
D gene: .
V gene: TRBV10-3
clone size: few

CDR3 protein: CASSLDAGGAAEQYF
CDR3 DNA: TGCGCCAGCAGCTTGGACGCGGGCGGAGCCGCCGAGCAGTACTTC
J gene: TRBJ2-7
D gene: .
V gene: TRBV5-1
clone size: few

CDR3 protein: CASSPDTDTQYF
CDR3 DNA: TGTGCCAGCAGTCCCGACACAGATACGCAGTATTTT
J gene: TRBJ2-3
D gene: .
V gene: TRBV12-3/TRBV12-4
clone size: many

CDR3 protein: CASSFNRGGTEAFF
CDR3 DNA: TGTGCCAGCAGTTTTAACAGGGGAGGTACTGAAGCTTTCTTT
J gene: TRBJ1-1
D gene: TRBD1
V gene: TRBV27
clone size: few

CDR3 protein: CASSFRGLTGELFF
CDR3 DNA: TGTGCCAGCAGCTTTCGAGGTTTAACCGGGGAGCTGTTTTTT
J gene: TRBJ2-2
D gene: .
V gene: TRBV7-2
clone size: .

CDR3 protein: CASRPQGGSGNQPQHF
CDR3 DNA: TGTGCCAGCAGGCCACAGGGCGGGAGCGGCAATCAGCCCCAGCATTTT
J gene: TRBJ1-5
D gene: .
V gene: TRBV6-1
clone size: few

CDR3 protein: CSVDFGRGEQFF
CDR3 DNA: TGCAGCGTTGATTTCGGACGGGGTGAGCAGTTCTTC
J gene: TRBJ2-1
D gene: .
V gene: TRBV29-1
clone size: many

CDR3 protein: CASKASGQETQYF
CDR3 DNA: TGTGCCAGCAAGGCTAGCGGACAAGAGACCCAGTACTTC
J gene: TRBJ2-5
D gene: TRBD2
V gene: TRBV5-4
clone size: .

CDR3 protein: CSSGSYEQYF
CDR3 DNA: TGTTCTAGCGGGAGCTACGAGCAGTACTTC
J gene: TRBJ2-7
D gene: TRBD2
V gene: TRBV6-5
clone size: .

CDR3 protein: CASSLSGRGADTQYF
CDR3 DNA: TGTGCCAGCAGCTTATCGGGGAGAGGAGCAGATACGCAGTATTTT
J gene: TRBJ2-3
D gene: .
V gene: TRBV7-9
clone size: few

CDR3 protein: CASSSLSGGRIYNEQFF
CDR3 DNA: TGTGCCAGCAGCTCCCTGTCGGGCGGGAGAATTTACAATGAGCAGTTCTTC
J gene: TRBJ2-1
D gene: TRBD2
V gene: TRBV7-8
clone size: few

CDR3 protein: CASSAIRGNTIYF
CDR3 DNA: TGCGCCAGCAGTGCCATACGTGGAAACACCATATATTTT
J gene: TRBJ1-3
D gene: .
V gene: TRBV10-2
clone size: .

CDR3 protein: CSARDPFRNEQFF
CDR3 DNA: TGCAGTGCTAGAGATCCCTTCCGAAATGAGCAGTTCTTC
J gene: TRBJ2-1
D gene: .
V gene: TRBV20-1
clone size: few

CDR3 protein: CSADQLANQETQYF
CDR3 DNA: TGCAGTGCAGACCAACTAGCGAACCAAGAGACCCAGTACTTC
J gene: TRBJ2-5
D gene: TRBD2
V gene: TRBV20-1
clone size: few

CDR3 protein: CSARDLSGRTSSYNEQFF
CDR3 DNA: TGCAGTGCTAGAGATCTCAGCGGGAGAACTAGCTCCTACAATGAGCAGTTCTTC
J gene: TRBJ2-1
D gene: TRBD2
V gene: TRBV20-1
clone size: few

CDR3 protein: CASSQGGVTNTQYF
CDR3 DNA: TGTGCCAGCAGCCAAGGGGGGGTGACGAATACGCAGTATTTT
J gene: TRBJ2-3
D gene: .
V gene: TRBV7-2
clone size: .

CDR3 protein: CSARKVGTGSYEQYF
CDR3 DNA: TGCAGTGCTAGAAAGGTCGGGACAGGGAGCTACGAGCAGTACTTC
J gene: TRBJ2-7
D gene: TRBD1
V gene: TRBV20-1
clone size: .

CDR3 protein: CAFGGNYNEQFF
CDR3 DNA: TGTGCATTCGGCGGTAACTACAATGAGCAGTTCTTC
J gene: TRBJ2-1
D gene: .
V gene: TRBV10-3
clone size: .

CDR3 protein: CASSLAPRTSGLVEQFF
CDR3 DNA: TGTGCCAGCAGCTTAGCGCCCCGGACTAGCGGACTAGTGGAGCAGTTCTTC
J gene: TRBJ2-1
D gene: TRBD2
V gene: TRBV7-6
clone size: few

CDR3 protein: CASSVGTGAEQYF
CDR3 DNA: TGTGCCAGCAGCGTAGGGACAGGGGCCGAGCAGTACTTC
J gene: TRBJ2-7
D gene: TRBD1
V gene: TRBV9
clone size: many

CDR3 protein: CASSPQQGAGGNNEQFF
CDR3 DNA: TGTGCCAGCAGTCCGCAACAGGGGGCGGGGGGGAACAATGAGCAGTTCTTC
J gene: TRBJ2-1
D gene: .
V gene: TRBV12-3/TRBV12-4
clone size: few

CDR3 protein: CASSVELMREGLNEQFF
CDR3 DNA: TGTGCCAGCAGCGTAGAATTAATGCGGGAGGGCCTTAATGAGCAGTTCTTC
J gene: TRBJ2-1
D gene: TRBD2
V gene: TRBV9
clone size: .

CDR3 protein: CASSSGGQGRTEAFF
CDR3 DNA: TGTGCCAGTAGTAGTGGGGGACAGGGTCGAACTGAAGCTTTCTTT
J gene: TRBJ1-1
D gene: TRBD1
V gene: TRBV19
clone size: .

CDR3 protein: CASSFTKMGYYEQYF
CDR3 DNA: TGTGCCAGCAGTTTTACTAAGATGGGCTACTACGAGCAGTACTTC
J gene: TRBJ2-7
D gene: .
V gene: TRBV28
clone size: few

CDR3 protein: CSVDPGPAGIEQYF
CDR3 DNA: TGCAGCGTTGACCCCGGCCCGGCGGGGATCGAGCAGTACTTC
J gene: TRBJ2-7
D gene: .
V gene: TRBV29-1
clone size: few

CDR3 protein: CASSPQGAETQYF
CDR3 DNA: TGTGCCAGCAGCCCCCAGGGAGCAGAGACCCAGTACTTC
J gene: TRBJ2-5
D gene: .
V gene: TRBV5-4
clone size: .

CDR3 protein: CASSSTGGTEAFF
CDR3 DNA: TGTGCCAGCAGCTCAACAGGGGGAACTGAAGCTTTCTTT
J gene: TRBJ1-1
D gene: TRBD1
V gene: TRBV27
clone size: few

CDR3 protein: CASWTQGVPSYEQYF
CDR3 DNA: TGTGCCAGTTGGACCCAGGGGGTTCCTTCCTACGAGCAGTACTTC
J gene: TRBJ2-7
D gene: TRBD1
V gene: TRBV6-2/TRBV6-3
clone size: .

CDR3 protein: CSTSGEMNTEAFF
CDR3 DNA: TGCAGCACCTCGGGGGAGATGAACACTGAAGCTTTCTTT
J gene: TRBJ1-1
D gene: .
V gene: TRBV29-1
clone size: few

CDR3 protein: CASSLETGQGAGNTEAFF
CDR3 DNA: TGTGCCAGCAGTTTAGAAACGGGACAGGGGGCTGGAAACACTGAAGCTTTCTTT
J gene: TRBJ1-1
D gene: TRBD1
V gene: TRBV28
clone size: .

CDR3 protein: CASSPQENTEAFF
CDR3 DNA: TGCGCCAGCAGCCCGCAGGAGAACACTGAAGCTTTCTTT
J gene: TRBJ1-1
D gene: .
V gene: TRBV4-3
clone size: few